The entry that follows covers one T cell receptor beta chain sequence. This entry is derived from a study of T cell changes during pregnancy in multiple sclerosis. TCRdb keeps only in-frame clones here, not all; method: immunoSEQ multiplex PCR. The sample yields roughly 110,000 clones, 85% to 95% seen once. The CDR3 runs to 17 residues. Germline V lookup: CDR1 LNHNV, CDR2 YYDKDF (reference sequence). V trimming: 4 bases; J trimming: 6 bases; junction bases outside the gene matches: 13. The clonotype comes from a female donor with multiple sclerosis, enrolled in a pregnancy study. Specimen: peripheral blood, collected after pregnancy. V usage is TRBV15 and J usage is TRBJ1-5; 9 bases match TRBD1. CDR3 loop: CATSKRLGTGQGQPQHF. In DNA, the CDR3 is TGTGCCACCAGCAAAAGGTTGGGGACAGGGCAAGGTCAGCCCCAGCATTTT.